This T cell receptor (beta chain) emerged from a study of blood T cell repertoires in COVID-19. Across the study: Samples came from the United States, Italy and Spain, spanning acute and convalescent COVID-19. PBMCs, B-cell-depleted T cells, or T cells were the source of the cDNA or gDNA that made up the material.

This clone has only a few counts. Per the authors' pipeline: Estimated nucleated cell counts came from reference gene primer amplification. Clones were sequenced by immunoSEQ multiplex PCR, and TCRdb holds only the in-frame ones, with some missing. Clone size and V and J calls were adopted from that table, with D and trimming inferred from the DNA. Here the sample spans tens of thousands of clones, approximately 81% being singletons. This CDR3 has 18 amino acids. CDR1 is SGHNT, CDR2 YENEEA, per germline. Trimming took 4 bases from V and 0 from J; bases not matched to a gene: 14. Source material: peripheral blood. This TCR came from a woman aged 65 to 85 with acute or convalescent COVID-19. The chain uses TRBV11-3 and TRBJ1-1, with 7 nucleotides matching TRBD1. The CDR3: CASSSRGQASRMNTEAFF. The CDR3 DNA follows: TGTGCCAGCAGCTCCAGAGGACAGGCATCCCGCATGAACACTGAAGCTTTCTTT.